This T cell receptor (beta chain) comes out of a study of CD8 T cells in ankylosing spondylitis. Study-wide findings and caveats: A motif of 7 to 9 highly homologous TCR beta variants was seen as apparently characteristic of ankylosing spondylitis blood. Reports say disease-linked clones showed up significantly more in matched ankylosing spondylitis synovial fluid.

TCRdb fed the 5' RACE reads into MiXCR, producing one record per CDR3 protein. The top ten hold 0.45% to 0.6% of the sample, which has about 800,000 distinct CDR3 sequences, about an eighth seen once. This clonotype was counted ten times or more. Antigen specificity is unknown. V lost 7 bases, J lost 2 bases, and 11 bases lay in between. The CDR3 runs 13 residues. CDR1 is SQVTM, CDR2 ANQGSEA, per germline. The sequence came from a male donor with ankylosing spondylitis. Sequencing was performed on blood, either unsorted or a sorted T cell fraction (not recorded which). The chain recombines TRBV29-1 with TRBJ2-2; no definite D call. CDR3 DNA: TGCAGCGCTTGCCCCAGAAACACCGGGGAGCTGTTTTTT. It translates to CSACPRNTGELFF.